The rows below give T cell receptor beta chains drawn from one sample of a study of T-cell reconstitution after alpha-beta-depleted transplantation in children. TCRdb analysed the PCR reads with MiXCR anew, one entry per CDR3 protein. The sample has roughly 300,000 distinct CDR3 sequences; approximately 10% are singletons. The source was peripheral blood, collected 180 days after TCRalphabeta/CD19-depleted stem cell transplant. Receptors were obtained from a male patient aged 2 to 9 who had a stem cell transplant for chronic granulomatous disease, so the T cells may come from the graft donor. The CDR3 runs from the conserved cysteine through the conserved F or W. A D gene is named only where the DNA matches it firmly. Expanded clones are given a class, and other clones once, few, many or no size at all.

D	J	V	size	CDR3	DNA
.	TRBJ1-4	TRBV27	many	CASAPQGPDLEKLFF	TGTGCCAGCGCTCCTCAGGGGCCCGACCTTGAAAAACTGTTTTTT
TRBD2	TRBJ2-7	TRBV7-2	many	CASSRLAGGPSYEQYF	TGTGCCAGCAGCCGGCTAGCGGGAGGGCCCTCCTACGAGCAGTACTTC
.	TRBJ1-5	TRBV20-1	many	CSAGRGQPQHF	TGCAGTGCTGGCAGGGGCCAGCCCCAGCATTTT
.	TRBJ1-1	TRBV28	many	CASSAPGGLDTEAFF	TGTGCCAGCAGTGCCCCGGGCGGTCTGGACACTGAAGCTTTCTTT
.	TRBJ2-3	TRBV15	many	CATGRGTVADTQYF	TGTGCCACCGGACGCGGGACCGTCGCAGATACGCAGTATTTT
.	TRBJ2-1	TRBV24-1	many	CATSDSRGGGYNEQFF	TGTGCCACCAGTGATTCGCGCGGAGGGGGATACAATGAGCAGTTCTTC
TRBD2	TRBJ2-5	TRBV29-1	many	CSVGTSGRRQETQYF	TGCAGCGTTGGTACTAGCGGGAGAAGGCAAGAGACCCAGTACTTC
.	TRBJ2-5	TRBV7-2	many	CASSGPKTVQETQYF	TGTGCCAGCAGCGGCCCAAAAACCGTCCAAGAGACCCAGTACTTC
TRBD1	TRBJ2-3	TRBV7-9	many	CASSHRGVTDTQYF	TGTGCCAGCAGCCACAGGGGAGTGACAGATACGCAGTATTTT
.	TRBJ2-4	TRBV5-1	many	CASSLGTAKNIQYF	TGCGCCAGCAGCTTAGGTACAGCCAAAAACATTCAGTACTTC
.	TRBJ2-6	TRBV4-2	.	CASSQDNWGRRGTGANVLTF	TGTGCCAGCAGCCAAGATAATTGGGGCAGGCGCGGGACTGGGGCCAACGTCCTGACTTTC